What follows are 28 T cell receptor beta chains derived from one specimen sequenced in a study of technical replicates of blood from several donors. TCRdb's table, derived via immunoSEQ multiplex PCR, lists solely in-frame clones and lacks some. The sample holds around 68,000 clones, 95% to 97% seen once. The sequenced sample was T cells isolated from PBMCs. The origin of the receptors is a human donor in good health.

CDR3 DNA: TGTGCCAGCAGTCTAGCGGGGACAGATACGCAGTATTTT. It codes for CASSLAGTDTQYF. The chain joins TRBV6-5 to TRBJ2-3; 9 bases align to TRBD2. V lost 5 bases to trimming and J lost 3 bases; unmatched junction nucleotides: 0. The CDR3 has 13 amino acids. The germline V gene has CDR1 MNHEY and CDR2 SVGAGI.

The chain uses TRBV6-5 and TRBJ1-3; D call uncertain. Trimming pared 5 bases from V and 0 bases from J, leaving 8 bases between. There are 14 residues in the CDR3. Germline V lookup: CDR1 MNHEY, CDR2 SVGAGI. The CDR3 here is CASSPVGSGNTIYF. CDR3 DNA sequence: TGTGCCAGCAGTCCGGTTGGCTCTGGAAACACCATATATTTT.

This rearrangement joins TRBV19 to TRBJ2-1; 7 nucleotides align to TRBD2. This CDR3 spans 14 amino acids. Germline V gene lookup returns CDR1 LNHDA and CDR2 SQIVND (reference sequence). Trimming took 1 base from V and 6 from J; bases not matched to a gene: 3. The CDR3 DNA follows: TGTGCCAGTAGTATAGGGGGGAGGGGCAATGAGCAGTTCTTC. This translates into CASSIGGRGNEQFF. The whole variable domain, remainder taken from reference TRBV19 and TRBJ2-1, is DGGITQSPKYLFRKEGQNVTLSCEQNLNHDAMYWYRQDPGQGLRLIYYSQIVNDFQKGDIAEGYSVSREKKESFPLTVTSAQKNPTAFYLCASSIGGRGNEQFFGPGTRLTVL.

J is TRBJ1-1 and V is TRBV19; 7 bases are a match to TRBD1. V trimming: 5 bases; J trimming: 5 bases; junction bases outside the gene matches: 5. This CDR3 is built from 13 residues. The germline CDR1 and CDR2 sequences are LNHDA and SQIVND (reference sequence). The CDR3 protein is CASSGDRETEAFF. The CDR3 coding sequence is TGTGCCAGTAGTGGAGACAGGGAGACTGAAGCTTTCTTT.

V usage is TRBV6-5 and J usage is TRBJ2-7; a weak D match, TRBD1 (5 bases). The V gene's germline CDR1 is MNHEY and CDR2 SVGAGI. Trimming removed 0 bases at V and 4 bases at J, with 16 bases between. This CDR3 spans 16 amino acids. The CDR3 here is CASSYSKGSVNYEQYF. For the CDR3, the DNA is TGTGCCAGCAGTTACTCTAAGGGGTCTGTTAATTACGAGCAGTACTTC.

CDR3 in DNA: TGCGCCAGCAGCTTGGCAGGGTACGGGTCTGAAGCTTTCTTT. It codes for CASSLAGYGSEAFF. V gene TRBV5-1 combines with J gene TRBJ1-1, with D possibly TRBD1 on 5 matching bases. The CDR3 runs to 14 residues. The V and J ends lost 0 bases and 6 bases respectively, with 12 bases between them. The germline CDR1 and CDR2 sequences are SGHRS and YFSETQ.

This chain links TRBV9 with TRBJ2-2; D possibly corresponds to TRBD1 (6 bases). The CDR3 loop spans 17 amino acids. Trimming pared 3 bases from V and 0 bases from J, leaving 15 bases between. CDR1 SGDLS and CDR2 YYNGEE come from the germline V gene. The chain's CDR3 is CASSAPITGPNTGELFF. The CDR3 DNA sequence: TGTGCCAGCAGCGCTCCAATAACAGGGCCGAACACCGGGGAGCTGTTTTTT.

The V and J genes are TRBV7-9 and TRBJ2-2, with 7 nucleotides matching TRBD2. V lost 5 bases and J lost 5; bases outside the gene matches: 14. The V gene's germline CDR1 is SEHNR and CDR2 FQNEAQ (reference sequence). This CDR3 region has 17 residues. CDR3 protein: CASSTAGGLSFTGELFF. As DNA, the CDR3 is TGTGCCAGCAGCACCGCTGGGGGACTATCGTTTACCGGGGAGCTGTTTTTT.

J is TRBJ2-3 and V is TRBV10-3, with no clear D. The germline V and J ends were trimmed by 3 bases and 4 bases, with 5 bases remaining between them. Germline CDR1 is ENHRY and CDR2 is SYGVKD. This CDR3 spans 12 amino acids. The chain's CDR3 is CAISETADTQYF. The CDR3 nucleotides read TGTGCCATCAGTGAAACGGCAGATACGCAGTATTTT.

The rearrangement joins TRBV11-3 to TRBJ2-1, with a tentative D call TRBD2 (6 bases). The CDR3 is 14 amino acids. Looked up from germline, CDR1 is SGHNT and CDR2 is YENEEA. Trimming took 5 bases from V and 2 from J, leaving 10 bases between them. The CDR3 DNA sequence: TGTGCCAGCAGCCCGGGACTCGCCTACAATGAGCAGTTCTTC. Its protein product is CASSPGLAYNEQFF.

This chain uses TRBV5-4 with TRBJ2-7, with 7 bases that match TRBD1. The CDR3 has 15 residues. Germline trimming cut 0 bases from V and 0 bases from J; bases unmatched to any gene: 3. Germline V CDR1 and CDR2: SGHNT, YYREEE (reference sequence). CDR3 DNA: TGTGCCAGCAGCTTGGCGGACAGGAGCTCCTACGAGCAGTACTTC. Its translation: CASSLADRSSYEQYF.

The gene calls are TRBV28 and TRBJ2-7, with TRBD1 as a possible D gene (6 bases). Germline CDR1 and CDR2: MDHEN and SYDVKM. Trimming cost V 7 bases and J 3 bases, with 16 bases left between them. The CDR3 runs to 14 residues. The DNA for the CDR3 is TGTGCCAGCACTTTGCCAGGGGTCATCTACGAGCAGTACTTC. It codes for CASTLPGVIYEQYF.

The chain recombines TRBV5-6 with TRBJ2-7; 7 bases align to TRBD1. The V and J ends lost 5 bases and 5 bases, in that order; junction bases with no gene match: 7. Germline CDR1 and CDR2: SGHDT and YYEEEE. The CDR3 has 13 amino acids. The CDR3, as DNA: TGTGCCAGCAGGCTACAGGGGTCCAACGAGCAGTACTTC. It is translated as CASRLQGSNEQYF.

The chain carries TRBV28 and TRBJ2-1; 9 nucleotides line up with TRBD2. This CDR3 has 15 amino acids. Germline trimming cut 6 bases from V and 4 bases from J; bases unmatched to any gene: 7. Germline CDR1 is MDHEN and CDR2 is SYDVKM. CDR3 nucleotides: TGTGCCAGCAGAGGCCTAGCGGGGATTTACAATGAGCAGTTCTTC. Encoded protein: CASRGLAGIYNEQFF.

V gene TRBV14 combines with J gene TRBJ1-1, with D perhaps matching TRBD1 (6 bases). Germline V gives CDR1 SGHDN, CDR2 FVKESK. The CDR3 extends over 13 amino acids. V was pared by 4 bases and J by 4 bases, with 10 bases between. This chain's CDR3 is CASSPPGVTEAFF. In DNA, the CDR3 is TGTGCCAGCAGCCCACCAGGGGTCACTGAAGCTTTCTTT.

The gene calls are TRBV29-1 and TRBJ2-3, with 9 bases lining up with TRBD1. CDR3 length equals 13 residues. J lost 1 base, V lost 6 bases, and 2 bases had no gene match. Germline V gene data show CDR1 as SQVTM and CDR2 as ANQGSEA. This chain's CDR3 is CSVRQGGTDTQYF. DNA of the CDR3: TGCAGCGTGCGACAGGGGGGCACAGATACGCAGTATTTT.

This chain connects TRBV2 to TRBJ2-2; a weak D match, TRBD2 (6 bases). The V and J ends lost 5 bases and 0 bases respectively, with 10 bases between them. CDR3 length: 15 residues. CDR1 and CDR2 from the germline V gene are SNHLY and FYNNEI. CDR3 DNA sequence: TGTGCCAGCAGTCCTAGCGTCGCGAACACCGGGGAGCTGTTTTTT. This translates into CASSPSVANTGELFF.

The CDR3 reads CASSNSIDSYEQYF. The CDR3 bases are TGTGCCAGTAGTAACTCGATAGACTCCTACGAGCAGTACTTC. The chain uses TRBV19 and TRBJ2-7, with D unclear. The length of the CDR3 is 14 residues. V was cut by 4 bases and J by 0 bases, with 10 bases left in between. Germline CDR1 and CDR2: LNHDA and SQIVND (reference sequence).

This chain joins TRBV5-4 and TRBJ1-2; D not certain. Trimming pared 0 bases from V and 6 bases from J, leaving 9 bases between. Germline V gene data show CDR1 as SGHNT and CDR2 as YYREEE (reference sequence). The CDR3 is made up of 13 amino acids. The CDR3 nucleotides read TGTGCCAGCAGCTTGGCCGGGAGTAATGGCTACACCTTC. This encodes CASSLAGSNGYTF.

The rearrangement uses TRBV6-1 and TRBJ2-3, with no clear D. V was clipped by 8 bases and J by 4 bases, with 13 bases between them. This CDR3 has 13 residues. Germline V gene lookup returns CDR1 MNHNS and CDR2 SASEGT. CDR3 in amino acids: CASEVVVADTQYF. The CDR3 bases are TGTGCCAGCGAAGTGGTAGTTGCAGATACGCAGTATTTT.

J is TRBJ1-2 and V is TRBV15; D is perhaps TRBD1 (5 bases). Trimming left V 3 bases short and J 5 bases short, with 7 bases between. This CDR3 is built from 12 residues. Germline loops: CDR1 LNHNV, CDR2 YYDKDF (reference sequence). Here the CDR3 reads CATSRAGYGYTF. The CDR3 DNA follows: TGTGCCACCAGCAGGGCAGGGTATGGCTACACCTTC.

V is TRBV6-5 and J is TRBJ1-2, with 7 positions matching TRBD1. The CDR3 has 15 amino acids. Germline V CDR1 and CDR2: MNHEY, SVGAGI. J lost 4 bases, V lost 6 bases, and 11 bases had no gene match. CDR3 sequence: CASRPGAGTAYGYTF. CDR3 nucleotides: TGTGCCAGCAGACCGGGCGCCGGGACAGCCTATGGCTACACCTTC.

The chain recombines TRBV11-2 with TRBJ2-7, with D perhaps TRBD2 (5 bases). Germline CDR1 SGHAT, CDR2 FQNNGV. V was trimmed by 6 bases and J by 2 bases, leaving 14 bases between them. This CDR3 has 14 residues. CDR3 nucleotide sequence: TGTGCCAGCAGGGAGGATTTGGTTCCCTACGAGCAGTACTTC. Its protein product is CASREDLVPYEQYF. Filled out from reference TRBV11-2 and TRBJ2-7, the complete variable domain reads EAGVAQSPRYKIIEKRQSVAFWCNPISGHATLYWYQQILGQGPKLLIQFQNNGVVDDSQLPKDRFSAERLKGVDSTLKIQPAKLEDSAVYLCASREDLVPYEQYFGPGTRLTVT.

The chain links TRBV13 to TRBJ2-7; 11 bases map to TRBD2. This CDR3 comprises 14 residues. The ends lost 5 bases at V and 4 bases at J; junction bases unmatched: 4. CDR1 PRHDT and CDR2 FYEKMQ come from the germline V gene (reference sequence). CDR3: CASSPRLAGYEQYF. CDR3 coding DNA: TGTGCCAGCAGCCCTAGACTAGCGGGATACGAGCAGTACTTC.

As to this clone: An end of the junction differs from the germline gene, which may be a read error. Here the CDR3 DNA reads TGTGCTAGCAGCTCCGGGACAGTCTCAGCTAATGAAAAACTGTTTTTT. Translated: CASSSGTVSANEKLFF. This chain joins TRBV7-7 and TRBJ1-4, with 7 bases aligning to TRBD1. Germline V gives CDR1 SSHAT, CDR2 FNYEAQ (reference sequence). The CDR3 totals 16 residues.

The chain links TRBV5-1 to TRBJ2-3; 8 bases match TRBD2. CDR1 SGHRS and CDR2 YFSETQ come from the germline V gene. The ends lost 4 bases at V and 0 bases at J; junction bases unmatched: 7. The CDR3 sequence is 16 residues long. The DNA of the CDR3 is TGCGCCAGCAGCAAGATAGCGGGGACTAGCACAGATACGCAGTATTTT. Its protein is CASSKIAGTSTDTQYF.

The CDR3 region has the DNA TGTGCCAGCAGCGTGACGGGGGATTTCAATGAGCAGTTCTTC. It yields the protein CASSVTGDFNEQFF. The chain uses TRBV9 and TRBJ2-1, with a tentative D call TRBD2 (6 bases). V lost 2 bases and J lost 6, with 12 bases in between. This CDR3 is built from 14 residues. The germline V gene encodes CDR1 SGDLS and CDR2 YYNGEE.

The chain joins TRBV29-1 to TRBJ1-1; TRBD1 matches 9 bases. This CDR3 is built from 15 residues. Per the germline V gene, CDR1 is SQVTM and CDR2 is ANQGSEA. V trimming: 3 bases; J trimming: 1 base; junction bases outside the gene matches: 6. In DNA form, the CDR3 reads TGCAGCGTTGACTCCAGGGACAGGGCGAACACTGAAGCTTTCTTT. Translation gives CSVDSRDRANTEAFF.